This T cell receptor beta chain was captured by sequencing in a study of CD8+ T cells in alopecia areata. Findings and caveats of the study: Relative to mice, TCR sharing across patients was less clear, a difference possibly HLA-related.

After removal of 3 bases from V and 5 bases from J, the junction contained 9 bases not matched to a gene. Germline CDR1 reads SGHDN; CDR2 reads FVKESK. The CDR3 has 15 amino acids. Extraction and reverse transcription of RNA yielded cDNA as the sequencing template. The repertoire was sequenced with immunoSEQ multiplex PCR; TCRdb's copy has only in-frame clones and lacks some. The sample carries about 210,000 clones, 50% to 60% recorded once. Remarks on this clone: Its antigen is currently unknown.

Treatment reported: oral pan-JAK inhibitor, 5-10 mg twice daily. This clonotype was obtained from a human donor with alopecia areata. Specimen: CD4+ T cells sorted from blood, collected at week 4, from a patient treated with tofacitinib. The rearrangement links TRBV14 to TRBJ1-1; 7 bases line up with TRBD1. CDR3 sequence: CASSQIRQGGTEAFF. The CDR3 DNA is TGTGCCAGCAGCCAGATCCGACAGGGAGGGACTGAAGCTTTCTTT.